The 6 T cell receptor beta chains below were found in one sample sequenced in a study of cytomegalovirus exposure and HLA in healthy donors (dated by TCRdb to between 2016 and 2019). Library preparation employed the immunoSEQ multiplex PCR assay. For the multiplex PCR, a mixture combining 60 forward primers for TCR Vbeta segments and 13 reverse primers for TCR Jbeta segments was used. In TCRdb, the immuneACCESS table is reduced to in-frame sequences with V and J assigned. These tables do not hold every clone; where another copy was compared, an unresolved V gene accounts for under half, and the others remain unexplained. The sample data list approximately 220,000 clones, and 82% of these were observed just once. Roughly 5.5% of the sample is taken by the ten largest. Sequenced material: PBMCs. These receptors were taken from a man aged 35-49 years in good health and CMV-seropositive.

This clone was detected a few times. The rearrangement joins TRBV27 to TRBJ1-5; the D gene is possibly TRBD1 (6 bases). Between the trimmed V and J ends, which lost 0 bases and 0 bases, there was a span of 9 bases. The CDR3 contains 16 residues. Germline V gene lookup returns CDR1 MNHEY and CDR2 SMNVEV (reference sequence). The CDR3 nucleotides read TGTGCCAGCAGTTTATCCCCGGACAGTAGCAATCAGCCCCAGCATTTT. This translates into CASSLSPDSSNQPQHF.

The DNA of the CDR3 is TGTGCCAGCAGTTTAAAAGGGGGCGGAAATGGCTACACCTTC. Its protein is CASSLKGGGNGYTF. This chain connects TRBV27 to TRBJ1-2, with 7 positions matching TRBD1. Germline CDR1 MNHEY, CDR2 SMNVEV (reference sequence). J lost 6 bases, V lost 2 bases, and 6 bases had no gene match. The CDR3 is 14 residues long.

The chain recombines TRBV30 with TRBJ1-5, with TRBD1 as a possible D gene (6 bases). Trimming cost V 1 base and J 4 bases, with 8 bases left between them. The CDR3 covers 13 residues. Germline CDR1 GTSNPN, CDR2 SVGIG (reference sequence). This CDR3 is CAWSGGRNQPQHF. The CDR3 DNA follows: TGTGCCTGGAGTGGGGGGCGGAATCAGCCCCAGCATTTT.

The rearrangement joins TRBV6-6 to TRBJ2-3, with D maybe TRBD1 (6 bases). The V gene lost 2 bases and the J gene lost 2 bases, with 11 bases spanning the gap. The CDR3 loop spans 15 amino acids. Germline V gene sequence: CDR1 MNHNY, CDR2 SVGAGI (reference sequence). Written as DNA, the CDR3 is TGTGCCAGCAGTTACAACAGGGCCGACACAGATACGCAGTATTTT. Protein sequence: CASSYNRADTDTQYF.

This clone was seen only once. In nucleotides, the CDR3 is TGTGCCAGCAGTGACCTCGCTAGCGGCTACAATGAGCAGTTCTTC. It yields the protein CASSDLASGYNEQFF. The gene calls are TRBV6-4 and TRBJ2-1, with 7 bases identical to TRBD2. V was clipped by 2 bases and J by 3 bases; unmatched bases: 4. Germline assignment: CDR1 MRHNA and CDR2 SNTAGT. This CDR3 has 15 residues.

The CDR3 sequence is CASSLVRDYNEQFF. The CDR3 coding sequence is TGTGCCAGCAGCTTAGTCAGGGACTACAATGAGCAGTTCTTC. The V and J genes are TRBV11-3 and TRBJ2-1; a weak D match, TRBD1 (5 bases). CDR1 and CDR2 from the germline V gene are SGHNT and YENEEA. V was pared by 1 base and J by 3 bases, with 7 bases between. The CDR3 length is 14 residues. The full variable domain, rest sourced from reference TRBV11-3 and TRBJ2-1, is EAGVVQSPRYKIIEKKQPVAFWCNPISGHNTLYWYLQNLGQGPELLIRYENEEAVDDSQLPKDRFSAERLKGVDSTLKIQPAELGDSAVYLCASSLVRDYNEQFFGPGTRLTVL.